Shown below are 18 T cell receptor beta chains from a single sample sequenced in a study of blood T cell repertoires in COVID-19. Generated by immunoSEQ multiplex PCR, the TCRdb table keeps only in-frame clones and is missing some. Of 95,000 to 110,000 clones in the sample, almost 90% were seen once. Sequences were obtained from peripheral blood. The receptor set was obtained from a human donor in a cohort sampled during active COVID-19.

J is TRBJ1-2 and V is TRBV6-5; 10 bases are shared with TRBD1. The CDR3 is 13 residues long. The V gene's germline CDR1 is MNHEY and CDR2 SVGAGI. The J segment lost 8 bases and the V segment lost 6 bases, leaving 6 bases of the junction unmatched. The CDR3 region has the DNA TGTGCCAGCAGGACAGGGGGCCGGCGGGGCTACACCTTC. Translation: CASRTGGRRGYTF.

The gene calls are TRBV29-1 and TRBJ1-5, with unresolved D. CDR1 SQVTM and CDR2 ANQGSEA come from the germline V gene. V was pared by 7 bases and J by 0 bases, with 7 bases between. The CDR3 runs to 12 residues. The CDR3 region has the DNA TGCAGCGCGGCGGGTAGCAATCAGCCCCAGCATTTT. It codes for CSAAGSNQPQHF.

The chain employs TRBV28 and TRBJ2-7, with D uncertain. The V end lost 6 bases, the J end lost 7 bases, and 13 bases lay between the germline ends. CDR3 length: 12 amino acids. CDR1 is MDHEN, CDR2 SYDVKM, per germline. Here the CDR3 reads CASSPRGREQYF. In DNA, the CDR3 is TGTGCCAGCAGCCCTCGCGGTAGAGAGCAGTACTTC.

J is TRBJ2-5 and V is TRBV4-2; D possibly corresponds to TRBD2 (7 bases). This CDR3 has 17 amino acids. Germline CDR1 is LGHNA and CDR2 is YNFKEQ. V was trimmed by 4 bases and J by 1 base, leaving 19 bases between them. The CDR3 sequence is CASSPEGYREGQETQYF. The CDR3 nucleotides read TGTGCCAGCAGCCCCGAGGGGTACAGGGAGGGCCAAGAGACCCAGTACTTC.

This rearrangement joins TRBV4-2 to TRBJ2-2; weak D call: TRBD2 (5 bases). V lost 4 bases, J lost 1 base, and 13 bases lay in between. CDR3 size: 16 residues. Germline CDR1 reads LGHNA; CDR2 reads YNFKEQ. CDR3 sequence (DNA): TGTGCCAGCAGCCCCCTTGGACTTAAGAACACCGGGGAGCTGTTTTTT. It is translated as CASSPLGLKNTGELFF.

V gene TRBV30 combines with J gene TRBJ1-5, with 8 bases fitting TRBD1. CDR3 length: 13 residues. The germline V gene encodes CDR1 GTSNPN and CDR2 SVGIG (reference sequence). The V gene end was trimmed by 6 bases and the J gene end by 5 bases; junction bases not matched to a gene: 6. CDR3 sequence (DNA): TGTGCCTGCGGGACAGGACGGGATCAGCCCCAGCATTTT. Its translation: CACGTGRDQPQHF.

With respect to this clone: Additional DNA sequences in this sample encode the identical CDR3. The chain couples TRBV5-1 to TRBJ2-2; D remains ambiguous. Germline V CDR1 and CDR2: SGHRS, YFSETQ. CDR3 length: 13 amino acids. V lost 0 bases to trimming and J lost 5 bases, with 5 bases between them. The CDR3 region is CASSLDRTGELFF. The CDR3 nucleotides are TGCGCCAGCAGCTTGGACAGAACCGGGGAGCTGTTTTTT.

V is TRBV29-1 and J is TRBJ2-3, with 12 bases lining up with TRBD2. The CDR3 loop spans 16 amino acids. V shed 0 bases, J shed 5 bases, and the junction held 6 bases outside the gene matches. CDR1 and CDR2 (germline): SQVTM, ANQGSEA. The CDR3 protein is CSVEDRLAGVVDTQYF. CDR3 bases: TGCAGCGTTGAAGATCGACTAGCGGGAGTGGTAGATACGCAGTATTTT.

The CDR3 here is CASSRAGGRQETQYF. The CDR3 nucleotides read TGTGCCAGCAGCCGAGCGGGAGGAAGGCAAGAGACCCAGTACTTC. The V call is TRBV7-8, the J call TRBJ2-5, with 9 positions matching TRBD2. CDR1 is SGHVS and CDR2 is FQNEAQ in the germline V gene. This CDR3 has 15 amino acids. V shed 5 bases, J shed 2 bases, and the junction held 6 bases outside the gene matches.

CDR3 sequence: CASSPPGTSGGWGTDTQYF. CDR3 sequence (DNA): TGTGCCAGCAGCCCGCCCGGGACTAGCGGGGGGTGGGGCACAGATACGCAGTATTTT. The chain joins TRBV7-2 to TRBJ2-3; 15 bases fit TRBD2. The CDR3 spans 19 residues. Losses at the gene ends were 5 bases for V and 1 base for J; bases not matched to a gene: 10. Germline V gives CDR1 SGHTA, CDR2 FQGNSA.

This sequence joins TRBV30 and TRBJ2-3; maybe TRBD2 (6 bases). Trimming took off 3 bases at V and 4 bases at J, with 17 bases between the two ends. Germline CDR1 and CDR2: GTSNPN and SVGIG (reference sequence). The CDR3 consists of 15 residues. DNA of the CDR3: TGTGCCTGGAGCCTCGGGGCGGGACTCTCAGATACGCAGTATTTT. Its translation is CAWSLGAGLSDTQYF.

This sequence joins TRBV5-4 and TRBJ2-7; D possibly corresponds to TRBD1 (6 bases). The CDR3 totals 15 residues. Trimming took 2 bases from V and 1 from J, leaving 13 bases between them. CDR1 is SGHNT and CDR2 is YYREEE in the germline V gene (reference sequence). The CDR3 loop is CASSFEQGRSYEQYF. For the CDR3, the DNA is TGTGCCAGCAGCTTCGAACAGGGAAGGTCCTACGAGCAGTACTTC.

This clone has just one count. CDR3 in DNA: TGTGCCTGGGGGCGGCAAGAGACCCAGTACTTC. Its translation is CAWGRQETQYF. This sequence joins TRBV30 and TRBJ2-5; no firm D call. The CDR3 is 11 amino acids. Trimming shortened V by 5 bases and J by 2 bases, and 6 bases separated the two germline ends. The V gene's germline CDR1 is GTSNPN and CDR2 SVGIG (reference sequence). Using reference TRBV30 and TRBJ2-5 for the parts outside the CDR3, the full variable domain is SQTIHQWPATLVQPVGSPLSLECTVEGTSNPNLYWYRQAAGRGLQLLFYSVGIGQISSEVPQNLSASRPQDRQFILSSKKLLLSDSGFYLCAWGRQETQYFGPGTRLLVL.

The rearrangement links TRBV5-1 to TRBJ2-7, with D perhaps TRBD2 (5 bases). Per germline, CDR1 SGHRS and CDR2 YFSETQ. Trimming removed 6 bases at V and 5 bases at J, with 15 bases between. The CDR3 length is 13 residues. The CDR3 protein is CASKSLGGHEQYF. The CDR3 DNA sequence: TGCGCCAGCAAGTCTCTGGGCGGGCACGAGCAGTACTTC.

V and J are TRBV7-2 and TRBJ2-3, with 10 bases identical to TRBD1. CDR1 and CDR2 from the germline V gene are SGHTA and FQGNSA. The CDR3 consists of 15 residues. V lost 3 bases, J lost 4 bases, and 4 bases stayed unmatched. CDR3 amino acids: CASSFRQGAADTQYF. Written as DNA, the CDR3 is TGTGCCAGCAGCTTCAGACAGGGGGCCGCAGATACGCAGTATTTT.

The chain uses TRBV9 and TRBJ2-5, with D tentatively TRBD1 (5 bases). Germline CDR1 is SGDLS and CDR2 is YYNGEE. V lost 3 bases to trimming and J lost 5 bases, with 14 bases between them. This CDR3 comprises 14 residues. This chain's CDR3 is CASSESQGKETQYF. The CDR3 nucleotides read TGTGCCAGCAGCGAGAGTCAGGGTAAGGAGACCCAGTACTTC.

CDR3 protein: CASSLGQGRVYEQYF. As DNA, the CDR3 is TGTGCCAGCAGCTTAGGTCAGGGAAGGGTCTACGAGCAGTACTTC. V gene TRBV13 combines with J gene TRBJ2-7, with D perhaps matching TRBD1 (5 bases). Germline CDR1 is PRHDT and CDR2 is FYEKMQ (reference sequence). CDR3 length equals 15 residues. Deletions cut 0 bases from V and 3 bases from J, with 12 bases between. The full variable domain, in which reference TRBV13 and TRBJ2-7 provide the parts outside the CDR3, is AAGVIQSPRHLIKEKRETATLKCYPIPRHDTVYWYQQGPGQDPQFLISFYEKMQSDKGSIPDRFSAQQFSDYHSELNMSSLELGDSALYFCASSLGQGRVYEQYFGPGTRLTVT.

The rearrangement links TRBV11-2 to TRBJ2-7, with a weak D call TRBD1 (5 bases). V dropped 6 bases and J dropped 3 bases, with 21 bases sitting between them. Per germline, CDR1 SGHAT and CDR2 FQNNGV. CDR3 length equals 16 residues. Written as DNA, the CDR3 is TGTGCCAGCAGTCCGTCCCCAGGGCAGTCCTTCTACGAGCAGTACTTC. It yields the protein CASSPSPGQSFYEQYF.